Described below is a single T cell receptor (beta chain) sequence and its context. CDR3 length: 17 amino acids. The J segment lost 7 bases and the V segment lost 4 bases, leaving 12 bases of the junction unmatched. Germline-derived CDR1 and CDR2 are MGHRA and YSYEKL. This sample is drawn from a study of T cell changes during pregnancy in multiple sclerosis. Here immunoSEQ multiplex PCR was the method, and the copy in TCRdb shows in-frame clones only, minus some. Of tens of thousands of clones in the sample, more than 80% were seen once. This specimen was peripheral blood, taken in the second trimester of pregnancy. This TCR derives from a female donor with multiple sclerosis, enrolled in a pregnancy study. The chain employs TRBV4-1 and TRBJ2-1; 11 bases are a match to TRBD1. CDR3 bases: TGCGCCAGCAGCCTGGCAACCGGGACAGGGGGTTGGAATGAGCAGTTCTTC. This sequence encodes CASSLATGTGGWNEQFF.